This entry is about one T cell receptor beta chain. This specimen belongs to a study of cytomegalovirus exposure and HLA in healthy donors. The CDR3 spans 13 residues. Per the germline V gene, CDR1 is SNHLY and CDR2 is FYNNEI. Between the trimmed V and J ends, which lost 8 bases and 4 bases, there was a span of 11 bases. Primers for the PCR totalled 60 Vbeta and 13 Jbeta. Method: immunoSEQ multiplex PCR; TCRdb's copy keeps in-frame clones and lacks some. The sample comprises under 85,000 clones, 70% to 80% of which are singletons, and 3.3% rests with the top ten. V usage is TRBV2 and J usage is TRBJ2-2; possible D gene TRBD1, 6 bases. Source material: PBMCs. This receptor was obtained from a man aged 18 to 35 in good health and CMV-seronegative. The CDR3 sequence: CASQGQGTGELFF. As DNA, the CDR3 is TGTGCCAGCCAGGGGCAGGGCACCGGGGAGCTGTTTTTT.